A selection of T cell receptor beta chains follows, all from one sample in a study of blood T cells in healthy people across ages. Via MiXCR, TCRdb re-called the 5' RACE reads, giving one row per CDR3 protein. The data contain about 570,000 distinct CDR3 sequences, about 27% of them singletons. The same sample was also used in a study of T cells of mothers and their children.

The material sequenced was blood. These receptors were taken from a boy between 2 and 10 years old in good health. Both conserved end residues are part of each CDR3. The order of the fields is V gene, clone size, J gene, D gene, CDR3 DNA, CDR3 protein. D genes are given only for firm matches. Some rows mark clone size as missing; the rest say once, few, many or name a class of expanded clone.

>TRBV2|-|TRBJ2-3|-
TGTGCCAGCAGTGAGCGGCGCACAGATACGCAGTATTTT
CASSERRTDTQYF
>TRBV27|many|TRBJ1-2|-
TGTGCCAGCAGCAGTGAGGGTAACTATGGCTACACCTTC
CASSSEGNYGYTF
>TRBV12-3/TRBV12-4|few|TRBJ1-2|-
TGTGCCGGCAGTTCGGGACTCGTGATGGGCTACACCTTC
CAGSSGLVMGYTF
>TRBV7-9|-|TRBJ2-4|-
TGTGCCAGCAGCTTAAGTGTGACCAAAAACATTCAGTACTTC
CASSLSVTKNIQYF
>TRBV18|few|TRBJ2-1|-
TGTGCCAGCTCACCGGGGAACACCGGAGGTAATGAGCAGTTCTTC
CASSPGNTGGNEQFF
>TRBV5-6|-|TRBJ2-5|TRBD2
TGTGCCAGCAGCGGCGGGAGGGCCTCCCAAGAGACCCAGTACTTC
CASSGGRASQETQYF
>TRBV7-2|-|TRBJ2-7|-
TGTGCCAGCAGCTTCGAGGGCCCACCTTACGAGCAGTACTTC
CASSFEGPPYEQYF
>TRBV29-1|-|TRBJ2-3|TRBD1
TGCAGCGTCCCGACAGGGGGGGGGACGGATACGCAGTATTTT
CSVPTGGGTDTQYF
>TRBV3-1|-|TRBJ2-5|-
TGTGCCAGCTCGGGGGTCCTCGAAGAGACCCAGTACTTC
CASSGVLEETQYF
>TRBV12-5|few|TRBJ2-5|TRBD1
TGTGCTAGTGGTTCCTACAGGGGGGAGACCCAGTACTTC
CASGSYRGETQYF
>TRBV7-2|-|TRBJ2-7|-
TGTGCCAGCAGCGGAGAGGGCAAATCCTCCTACGAGCAGTACTTC
CASSGEGKSSYEQYF
>TRBV10-3|few|TRBJ2-1|-
TGTGCCATCAGTAACCGGGACTTGAGTTCCTACAATGAGCAGTTCTTC
CAISNRDLSSYNEQFF
>TRBV7-9|few|TRBJ2-5|TRBD2
TGTGCCAGCAGCCTAACCGCCGGGACTAGCGGACAAGAGACCCAGTACTTC
CASSLTAGTSGQETQYF
>TRBV5-1|-|TRBJ1-2|-
TGCGCCAGCACCCGGAGGAGGGACACAGTCACCTTC
CASTRRRDTVTF
>TRBV10-3|once|TRBJ2-3|TRBD2
TGTGCCATCAGTACTAGCGGCACAGATACGCAGTATTTT
CAISTSGTDTQYF
>TRBV10-3|few|TRBJ2-7|TRBD2
TGTGCCTCCAGAGAACTAGCGGCCTCCTACGAGCAGTACTTC
CASRELAASYEQYF
>TRBV20-1|-|TRBJ2-5|TRBD1
TGCAGTGCTAGGCCCATGGACAGGGGACAAGAGACCCAGTACTTC
CSARPMDRGQETQYF
>TRBV3-1|once|TRBJ2-7|-
TGTGCCAGCAGCCACCAGGGACCTCTCTACGAGCAGTACTTC
CASSHQGPLYEQYF
>TRBV20-1|-|TRBJ2-7|TRBD1
TGCAGTGCTACGACAGGGGGCGACTACGAGCAGTACTTC
CSATTGGDYEQYF
>TRBV4-1|few|TRBJ1-1|-
TGCGCCAGCAGCCAAGAAAAGTTTGGGCCCTGGGGAGCTTTCTTT
CASSQEKFGPWGAFF
>TRBV20-1|few|TRBJ2-5|TRBD1
TGCGCAAACAGGGGACAAGAGACCCAGTACTTC
CANRGQETQYF
>TRBV5-1|many|TRBJ2-3|-
TGCGCCAGCAGCTTGATGCGGGCCACAGATACGCAGTATTTT
CASSLMRATDTQYF
>TRBV30|few|TRBJ1-4|TRBD1
TGTGCATGGGGACAGGGGGGTTCTAATGAAAAACTGTTTTTT
CAWGQGGSNEKLFF
>TRBV9|few|TRBJ2-1|TRBD1
TGTGCCAGCAGCTTCGGACAGGGGGCTTCCTACAATGAGCAGTTCTTC
CASSFGQGASYNEQFF
>TRBV27|few|TRBJ2-5|TRBD2
TGTGCCACCTCGTCAATCGGGGGGACGGAGACCCAGTACTTC
CATSSIGGTETQYF
>TRBV18|few|TRBJ2-7|TRBD2
TGTGCCAGCTCACCCGGGACTAGCATCTACGAGCAGTACTTC
CASSPGTSIYEQYF
>TRBV5-4|few|TRBJ2-3|-
TGTGCCAGCACCAATCGGGGTTCAGATACGCAGTATTTT
CASTNRGSDTQYF
>TRBV13|-|TRBJ2-7|-
TGTGCCAGCAGCTTAACACAGAGCCTCTACGAGCAGTACTTC
CASSLTQSLYEQYF
>TRBV28|-|TRBJ2-1|-
TGTGCCAGCAGTTGGCGGGGCCCCTACAATGAGCAGTTCTTC
CASSWRGPYNEQFF
>TRBV3-1|few|TRBJ1-2|-
TGTGCCAGCAGCCCAACAGGGCTTAACTATGGCTACACCTTC
CASSPTGLNYGYTF
>TRBV6-5|-|TRBJ1-4|TRBD1
TGTGCCAGCAGTTACTCGTTAGGGGGGACAGTGAGCAATGAAAAACTGTTTTTT
CASSYSLGGTVSNEKLFF
>TRBV7-2|-|TRBJ2-7|-
TGTGCCAGCAGCTTATCGGTAAGGAGCCAGCGGGCCTACGAGCAGTACTTC
CASSLSVRSQRAYEQYF
>TRBV6-2/TRBV6-3|-|TRBJ1-1|TRBD1
TGTGCCAGCAGGTCGACCAGGGGGCTGAACACTGAAGCTTTCTTT
CASRSTRGLNTEAFF
>TRBV4-1|-|TRBJ2-4|-
TGCGCCAGCAGCCAACGCTACCTAGCCAAAAACATTCAGTACTTC
CASSQRYLAKNIQYF
>TRBV20-1|few|TRBJ2-5|-
TGCAGTGCTAGAGAGGTGATTGCGGAGACCCAGTACTTC
CSAREVIAETQYF
>TRBV7-9|-|TRBJ2-5|-
TGTGCCAGCAGCTATATGGGCGTCAAGGGGAGCAAGAGAACCCAGTACTTC
CASSYMGVKGSKRTQYF
>TRBV5-1|-|TRBJ2-5|-
TGCGCCAGCAGCTTGCAGAGCGCGAGCGTGCAGACCCAGTACTTC
CASSLQSASVQTQYF
>TRBV12-3/TRBV12-4|few|TRBJ2-1|-
TGTGCCAGCAGTTTTGGCGTTCTCACCTACAATGAGCAGTTCTTC
CASSFGVLTYNEQFF
>TRBV7-9|once|TRBJ1-1|TRBD1
TGTGCCAGCAGCTTAATGGGACAGGCGACTGAAGCTTTCTTT
CASSLMGQATEAFF
>TRBV12-3/TRBV12-4|-|TRBJ1-5|TRBD1
TGTGCCAGCAGTTTAGCTCCGGACAGGGCTCAGCCCCAGCATTTT
CASSLAPDRAQPQHF
>TRBV30|-|TRBJ1-1|TRBD1
TGTGCCTGGGGAGCCGAGACAGGGGTGACTGAAGCTTTCTTT
CAWGAETGVTEAFF
>TRBV10-3|-|TRBJ2-5|-
TGTGCCATCAGTGAGGCCGGGGGGCTGGAGACCCAGTACTTC
CAISEAGGLETQYF
>TRBV6-5|-|TRBJ2-5|-
TGTGCCAGCAAAACGACAGGAGGGGTTGGGGAGACCCAGTACTTC
CASKTTGGVGETQYF
>TRBV5-1|few|TRBJ2-1|-
TGCGCCAGCAGCTCCACAGTTATCCCTGGGAATGGTGAGCAGTTCTTC
CASSSTVIPGNGEQFF
>TRBV7-3|many|TRBJ2-6|TRBD1
TGTGCCAGCAGCCCTGGGGGCGGACAGGTGGCCAACGTCCTGACTTTC
CASSPGGGQVANVLTF
>TRBV7-9|few|TRBJ2-1|TRBD2
TGTGCCAGCAGCCCACGGTGGGAGGGTGGTGAGCAGTTCTTC
CASSPRWEGGEQFF